This T cell receptor (beta chain) was documented in a study of blood T cells in healthy people across ages (dated by TCRdb to the mid-2010s). Regarding the research as a whole: Template switching captured roughly one uniquely barcoded TCR beta cDNA molecule per two T cells in model experiments. To avoid experimental bias, donors of different ages were randomly spread across the sequencing lanes. Age-related changes in TCR beta repertoire diversity were measured in the study by deep sequencing normalized with unique cDNA molecular identifiers. Four age groups were formed from the donors: young (average approximately 15 years), middle-aged (approximately 40), aged (around 62) and long-lived (about 80). For two donors (one aged 18 to 30 and one aged 80 or older), the study analyzed two additional independent replicas of 1 million unique cDNA reads from the same blood draw. Beyond this particular receptor, the publication reports: Estimates of total diversity from one million sequenced T cells were regarded as lower bounds and underestimates. Compared with the aged group, more naive CD4+ T cells, fewer expanded clones and increased TCR diversity were shown by the long-lived group, suggesting age selection. As age increased, observed TCR beta diversity per million T cells dropped in a roughly linear way, and a significant reduction was already evident by age about 40. A strong correlation was found between observed TCR beta diversity and the percentage of naive T cells measured by flow cytometry. Bulk unsorted PBMC profiling prevented conclusive comparison of naive and antigen-experienced compartments. Donor CMV infection status was unknown, potentially confounding age-related changes in expanded clonotypes.

Looking up the germline V gene (reference sequence) yields CDR1 MNHEY and CDR2 SMNVEV. V and J lose 2 bases and 11 bases, and a span of 12 bases separates them. Including the terminal cysteine and phenylalanine, the CDR3 comprises 12 residues. Only CDR3 DNA remains: 36 bases, in frame from the first base. Libraries were made using 5' RACE. Data came from an Illumina HiSeq 2500. A second PCR of about 6 to 11 cycles was performed with a sample-barcoded 5' primer and a J-beta primer mix. A unique molecular identifier was introduced onto each TCR beta cDNA molecule by a template-switch 5' adaptor carrying 12 random nucleotides. Each sample yielded at least 3 million CDR3-containing paired-end reads. All of the RNA was converted into first-strand cDNA using the Mint cDNA synthesis kit, with a TRBC-specific oligonucleotide serving as the primer. All cDNA was treated with uracil-DNA glycosylase and then went through a first 18-cycle PCR with the universal primers M1SS and BC2_uni_R. Per the original workflow: For normalization, 1 million high-quality reads were randomly selected from each sample, with every read carrying a distinct molecular identifier. Instead of being binned into consensus sequences, reads that shared molecular identifiers were thrown out. MiTCR, run with a Q25 quality threshold and the strictest error-elimination algorithm, handled CDR3 identification, clonotype clustering and error correction. A nonparametric unseen species model with Euler transformation was used to estimate a lower bound on total TCR beta diversity. The raw public data were reprocessed by TCRdb itself: fastp quality trimming at Q25, MiXCR clonotype calling, in-frame beta chains only. Rows with one shared CDR3 protein collapse into an entry with the most common genes and DNA. The V and J calls were determined by TCRdb, not by the authors. The sample has about 900,000 distinct CDR3 sequences on record, 45% to 50% of them singletons. The top ten constitute around 15% of the sample.

This clonotype has a handful of counts. What this receptor recognizes is not known. There are no base qualities to consult, and no much larger clone falls within one base. The donors were 40 or so Caucasian individuals from Russia, aged roughly 6 to 100 years, who were systemically healthy. Each donor gave roughly 9 milliliters of peripheral blood, drawn into EDTA-treated Vacutainer tubes. Ficoll-Paque density-gradient centrifugation was used to isolate PBMCs, with at least 7 million per sample. Trizol reagent was used to extract total RNA from PBMCs, with at least 5.5 micrograms per sample. The percentages of naive CD45RAhigh/CD27high T cells were determined by flow cytometry on a PBMC aliquot from every donor.

The source of this sequence is a man aged 25 to 45 in good health. The rearranged segments are TRBV27 and TRBJ2-5, and possibly TRBD2, on 6 matching bases. Source material: blood. The DNA sequence follows: TGTGCCAGCAGTTTACCAGGTCGGGAGCAGTACTTC. This gives the protein CASSLPGREQYF.